The 25 T cell receptor beta chains in this list originate from one sample, sequenced in a study of PD-L1 blockade in urothelial cancer. Using immunoSEQ multiplex PCR, the repertoire was profiled, and TCRdb retains in-frame clones only, with some absent. The sample has 45,000 to 60,000 clones, about 85% seen once; the top ten hold roughly 14%. Time point: pretreatment peripheral blood. The sample in question was PBMCs, obtained around atezolizumab (anti-PD-L1) treatment. These receptor sequences come from a man aged 70-80 years with urothelial cancer.

This clone appeared once. The chain joins TRBV19 to TRBJ2-3; 7 nucleotides line up with TRBD1. The CDR3 is 14 residues long. The germline V gene has CDR1 LNHDA and CDR2 SQIVND (reference sequence). V gave up 8 bases and J gave up 5 bases; unmatched junction bases: 10. The CDR3 bases are TGTGCCAGTCGGGACAGCCGAGGGGGAGATACGCAGTATTTT. Its protein is CASRDSRGGDTQYF.

CDR3 bases: TGTGCCAGTAGTATAGTCCCCGGGACAGGGAACACTGAAGCTTTCTTT. Residues: CASSIVPGTGNTEAFF. V usage is TRBV19 and J usage is TRBJ1-1; TRBD1 matches 8 bases. There are 16 residues in the CDR3. Per the germline V gene, CDR1 is LNHDA and CDR2 is SQIVND (reference sequence). Germline trimming cut 1 base from V and 1 base from J; bases unmatched to any gene: 5.

The V gene is TRBV25-1, the J gene TRBJ2-7, with 7 bases that match TRBD1. The CDR3 loop spans 16 amino acids. Germline V gene lookup returns CDR1 MGHDK and CDR2 SYGVNS. V lost 1 base, J lost 3 bases, and 9 bases stayed unmatched. Here the CDR3 reads CASSESPQGLYYEQYF. DNA of the CDR3: TGTGCCAGCAGTGAATCTCCACAGGGGCTATACTACGAGCAGTACTTC.

The J gene is TRBJ2-7, the V gene TRBV27; no clear D gene. In germline, CDR1 is MNHEY, CDR2 SMNVEV (reference sequence). V dropped 7 bases and J dropped 7 bases, with 17 bases sitting between them. This CDR3 is 13 amino acids long. The DNA for the CDR3 is TGTGCCAGCAATTCCCCTCTCGAGGTTGAGCAGTACTTC. This gives the protein CASNSPLEVEQYF.

Worth noting for this clone: The DNA is omitted, as the CDR3 cannot be located on it reliably, and the CDR3 follows TCRdb's listing. J is TRBJ2-3 and V is TRBV5-1; TRBD1, as called in the table, went unchecked against the DNA. Both ends counted, the CDR3 spans 16 residues. Germline V gene lookup returns CDR1 SGHRS and CDR2 YFSETQ. This chain's CDR3 is CASSVGTGSSHRYAYF.

The chain has TRBV2 and TRBJ1-4; 7 bases align to TRBD1. The germline V gene has CDR1 SNHLY and CDR2 FYNNEI. The CDR3 length is 14 residues. Germline trimming cut 7 bases from V and 1 base from J; bases unmatched to any gene: 3. CDR3 sequence: CASMRDRTNEKLFF. In nucleotides, the CDR3 is TGTGCCAGCATGAGGGACAGAACTAATGAAAAACTGTTTTTT.

The chain employs TRBV5-1 and TRBJ2-1, with 8 bases aligning to TRBD1. Germline values: CDR1 SGHRS, CDR2 YFSETQ. This CDR3 has 14 amino acids. V was clipped by 3 bases and J by 5 bases; unmatched bases: 4. CDR3 sequence: CASSSGGAHNEQFF. The DNA for the CDR3 is TGCGCCAGCAGCTCAGGGGGCGCTCACAATGAGCAGTTCTTC.

This clone is a singleton in its sample. The CDR3 reads CASSLFRTSGSHRYAYF. In nucleotides, the CDR3 is TGTGCCAGCAGCTTATTCCGGACTAGCGGGTCGCACAGATACGCGTATTTT. The genes are TRBV11-2 and TRBJ2-3, with 11 bases lining up with TRBD2. Germline CDR1 SGHAT, CDR2 FQNNGV. This CDR3 region has 17 residues. With V trimmed by 2 bases and J by 14 bases, 18 bases remained unmatched.

This chain joins TRBV25-1 and TRBJ2-7; 10 nucleotides line up with TRBD1. CDR3 length: 13 residues. Germline CDR1 MGHDK, CDR2 SYGVNS. The J segment lost 7 bases and the V segment lost 10 bases, leaving 10 bases of the junction unmatched. The CDR3 DNA follows: TGTGCCACCTCGTGGACAGGGGGGGGTGAGCAGTACTTC. This sequence encodes CATSWTGGGEQYF.

V and J are TRBV5-1 and TRBJ2-7; 8 nucleotides agree with TRBD2. The CDR3 has 14 amino acids. V trimming: 0 bases; J trimming: 7 bases; junction bases outside the gene matches: 6. CDR1 is SGHRS and CDR2 is YFSETQ in the germline V gene. The CDR3 DNA reads TGCGCCAGCAGCTTGGAAGCGGGAGTGGGTGAGCAGTACTTC. Protein sequence: CASSLEAGVGEQYF.

The genes are TRBV5-1 and TRBJ2-7; 10 positions match TRBD1. The CDR3 is 15 amino acids. V shed 0 bases and J 4 bases; nucleotides not matched to a gene: 4. The germline V gene has CDR1 SGHRS and CDR2 YFSETQ. CDR3 amino acids: CASSLGGTGEYEQYF. CDR3 DNA sequence: TGCGCCAGCAGCTTGGGGGGGACAGGGGAGTACGAGCAGTACTTC.

The rearrangement joins TRBV6-8 to TRBJ2-1; TRBD2 matches 12 bases. This CDR3 is built from 21 residues. V lost 4 bases and J lost 5; bases outside the gene matches: 21. Germline CDR1 is MNHGY and CDR2 is SAAAGT. CDR3 sequence: CASSLLRETSGSTQGHNEQFF. CDR3 DNA: TGTGCCAGCAGTTTACTAAGGGAGACTAGCGGGAGCACCCAGGGCCACAATGAGCAGTTCTTC.

This clone was seen only once. V is TRBV28 and J is TRBJ2-5; D is possibly TRBD1 (6 bases). The CDR3 sequence is 13 residues long. V lost 4 bases and J lost 2, with 8 bases in between. Germline-derived CDR1 and CDR2 are MDHEN and SYDVKM. CDR3 loop: CASSSQGQETQYF. CDR3 nucleotide sequence: TGTGCCAGCAGTTCACAGGGTCAAGAGACCCAGTACTTC.

The rearrangement uses TRBV9 and TRBJ1-2, with 9 bases that match TRBD1. After removal of 4 bases from V and 5 bases from J, the junction contained 6 bases not matched to a gene. The CDR3 has 14 residues. The germline V gene has CDR1 SGDLS and CDR2 YYNGEE. DNA of the CDR3: TGTGCCAGCAGCACCCGGACAGGGGCGTATGGCTACACCTTC. Its protein is CASSTRTGAYGYTF.

The chain couples TRBV29-1 to TRBJ2-5, with D possibly being TRBD2 (5 bases). V was clipped by 1 base and J by 3 bases, with 6 bases between them. CDR1 and CDR2 from the germline V gene are SQVTM and ANQGSEA. The CDR3 runs to 12 residues. The CDR3 protein is CSVEVGEETQYF. The CDR3 nucleotides read TGCAGCGTTGAAGTCGGGGAAGAGACCCAGTACTTC.

The chain uses TRBV5-1 and TRBJ2-3, with a possible D match to TRBD1 (5 bases). The CDR3 totals 12 residues. The V gene lost 7 bases and the J gene lost 1 base, with 7 bases spanning the gap. CDR1 is SGHRS and CDR2 is YFSETQ in the germline V gene. For the CDR3, the DNA is TGCGCCAGCGGGGCGGGCACAGATACGCAGTATTTT. Its protein product is CASGAGTDTQYF.

The chain couples TRBV11-1 to TRBJ2-3; 10 bases line up with TRBD2. The trim removed 0 bases at V and 1 base at J, leaving 1 base unmatched. In germline, CDR1 is SGHAT, CDR2 FQDESV (reference sequence). The CDR3 length is 16 residues. CDR3 sequence (DNA): TGTGCCAGCAGCTTAGCTCTAGCGGGGGGCACAGATACGCAGTATTTT. This codes for CASSLALAGGTDTQYF.

The J gene is TRBJ2-3, the V gene TRBV6-1; D is perhaps TRBD1 (5 bases). V was trimmed by 6 bases and J by 1 base, leaving 14 bases between them. The CDR3 is 15 residues long. Germline CDR1 is MNHNS and CDR2 is SASEGT. The CDR3 spells CASSSPGWGTDTQYF. The DNA of the CDR3 is TGTGCCAGCAGCTCACCAGGGTGGGGCACAGATACGCAGTATTTT.

The chain uses TRBV18 and TRBJ2-7, with 9 bases that match TRBD1. Trimming removed 3 bases from V and 0 bases from J; junction bases left unmatched: 3. The germline CDR1 and CDR2 sequences are KGHSH and LQKENI. This CDR3 contains 15 residues. CDR3 nucleotide sequence: TGTGCCAGCTCACCGGGACAGGGCAGCTCCTACGAGCAGTACTTC. Translation gives CASSPGQGSSYEQYF.

The gene calls are TRBV7-8 and TRBJ1-1; TRBD1 aligns across 7 bases. The CDR3 spans 15 residues. Germline assignment: CDR1 SGHVS and CDR2 FQNEAQ. Trimming at V came to 3 bases and at J to 4 bases, leaving 8 bases not matched to a gene. The CDR3 is CASSFGDRVGTEAFF. CDR3 DNA: TGTGCCAGCAGCTTTGGAGACAGGGTGGGCACTGAAGCTTTCTTT. Variable domain in full (rest from reference TRBV7-8 and TRBJ1-1): GAGVSQSPRYKVAKRGQDVALRCDPISGHVSLFWYQQALGQGPEFLTYFQNEAQLDKSGLPSDRFFAERPEGSVSTLKIQRTQQEDSAVYLCASSFGDRVGTEAFFGQGTRLTVV.

This chain connects TRBV7-6 to TRBJ2-2; D is uncertain. Germline V gives CDR1 SGHVS, CDR2 FNYEAQ. The CDR3 consists of 14 residues. Trimming pared 5 bases from V and 2 bases from J, leaving 9 bases between. This CDR3 reads CASSPRLNTGELFF. The CDR3, as DNA: TGTGCCAGCAGCCCCCGACTCAACACCGGGGAGCTGTTTTTT. Full variable domain (rest looked up from reference TRBV7-6 and TRBJ2-2): GAGVSQSPRYKVTKRGQDVALRCDPISGHVSLYWYRQALGQGPEFLTYFNYEAQQDKSGLPNDRFSAERPEGSISTLTIQRTEQRDSAMYRCASSPRLNTGELFFGEGSRLTVL.

The chain links TRBV10-1 to TRBJ1-4, with D possibly TRBD1 on 6 matching bases. Deletions cut 3 bases from V and 8 bases from J, with 10 bases between. The CDR3 contains 13 residues. The germline gives CDR1 WNHNN, CDR2 SYGVQD (reference sequence). The CDR3 reads CASSDRGGEKLFF. Written as DNA, the CDR3 is TGCGCCAGCAGTGACAGGGGAGGGGAAAAACTGTTTTTT.

V usage is TRBV28 and J usage is TRBJ2-1, with 7 bases matching TRBD1. This CDR3 has 15 residues. V trimming: 5 bases; J trimming: 9 bases; junction bases outside the gene matches: 13. Per the germline V gene, CDR1 is MDHEN and CDR2 is SYDVKM. This chain's CDR3 is CASSPKGARGTEQFF. DNA of the CDR3: TGTGCCAGCAGTCCCAAGGGGGCGCGTGGTACTGAGCAGTTCTTC.

The rearrangement uses TRBV6-5 and TRBJ2-3; D is possibly TRBD1 (7 bases). There are 15 residues in the CDR3. V lost 2 bases and J lost 4, with 13 bases in between. CDR1 and CDR2 (germline): MNHEY, SVGAGI. CDR3 residues: CASSYGRGRSDTQYF. Written as DNA, the CDR3 is TGTGCCAGCAGTTACGGCAGGGGGAGGTCAGATACGCAGTATTTT.

The CDR3 nucleotides read TGCGCCAGCAGCCAAGTGGGGAGAGTGCGGAATGAGCAGTTCTTC. This gives the protein CASSQVGRVRNEQFF. V gene TRBV4-1 combines with J gene TRBJ2-1; D is perhaps TRBD2 (5 bases). This CDR3 spans 15 amino acids. Germline loops: CDR1 MGHRA, CDR2 YSYEKL. Trimming pared 1 base from V and 7 bases from J, leaving 14 bases between.